This entry features one T cell receptor (beta chain) sequence. Its antigen is currently unknown. The sample belongs to a study of T cell responses to AZD1222 COVID-19 vaccine. Study outcomes and limitations: Among those given AZD1222, only six or seven were seropositive at baseline. With dominance at 160-218 and 743-854, vaccine-associated CD4 TCRs spanned spike. Donors, mostly white British, included more females; clonal diversity was possibly underestimated. Sampling that yielded the repertoires occurred only after the peak T cell response.

The length of the CDR3 is 16 residues. Trimming took 2 bases from V and 0 from J, leaving 14 bases between them. Germline V gene sequence: CDR1 SGHNT, CDR2 YYREEE (reference sequence). The data were produced by immunoSEQ multiplex PCR, yet TCRdb's version contains in-frame clones alone and is incomplete. The table shows over 130,000 clones, with approximately 92% occurring only once. The sequence derives from an adult in good health. Specimen: peripheral blood, collected on day 0 of AZD1222 vaccination. V usage is TRBV5-4 and J usage is TRBJ1-1; no reliable D call. In DNA form, the CDR3 reads TGTGCCAGCAGCTTTGATCCCCTATCCATGAACACTGAAGCTTTCTTT. This codes for CASSFDPLSMNTEAFF.